This T cell receptor beta chain was obtained from a study of T cell changes during pregnancy in multiple sclerosis. CDR1 is ENHRY and CDR2 is SYGVKD in the germline V gene. Trimming removed 4 bases from V and 3 bases from J; junction bases left unmatched: 7. The CDR3 is 16 amino acids. The repertoire was sequenced with immunoSEQ multiplex PCR; TCRdb's copy has only in-frame clones and lacks some. The sample records 70,000 to 95,000 clones, around nine tenths being singletons. Sequencing was performed on peripheral blood, taken in the second trimester of pregnancy. V usage is TRBV10-3 and J usage is TRBJ2-1; 9 positions match TRBD2. The TCR sequence derives from a female donor in good health, enrolled as a control in a pregnancy study. The CDR3 here is CAISVPSGASYNEQFF. The CDR3 coding sequence is TGTGCCATCAGTGTCCCTAGCGGGGCTAGCTACAATGAGCAGTTCTTC.